This TCR beta chain comes out of a study of blood T cell repertoires in COVID-19 (dated by TCRdb to about 2020). About the full investigation: Samples from collaborators originated in the United States, Italy and Spain and spanned both the acute and convalescent phases of COVID-19. The repertoires were released in a freely available public database intended as a resource for research on the immune response to SARS-CoV-2. The prospective study material was composed of cDNA or gDNA derived from T cells, B-cell-depleted T cells, or PBMCs. Where available, HLA class I and class II types were obtained from metadata supplied by the sample provider rather than from assay-based typing. Nearly every sample came with metadata listing a de-identified subject ID, COVID-19 status, age in years and sex. Samples were obtained from the ongoing ImmuneRACE study (first 160 participants) and from 950 to 1,500 subjects provided by 6 global collaborators. Subjects who had been exposed to COVID-19, were actively infected with it, or had recovered from it provided the deeply sampled blood TCRbeta repertoires that made up the dataset.

Points the paper makes about the study in general: Clinical and demographic metadata were provided uncurated, with the amount varying by source and participant.

For this clone: Its antigen is not yet known. No base qualities exist here, and no much larger clone lies one base off it.

TCRbeta CDR3 regions were amplified from genomic DNA using the immunoSEQ Assay, a bias-controlled multiplex PCR. Per the original workflow: The number of nucleated cells in each sample was estimated from the amplification of reference gene primers within the assay. Sequence reads were collapsed and filtered to measure the absolute abundance of every unique TCRbeta CDR3 rearrangement. For each sample, productive Simpson clonality was calculated as the square root of Simpson's diversity index over productive rearrangements. This immuneACCESS table, as held by TCRdb, lists in-frame sequences with V and J called but not all clones. Of the missing ones, under half trace to an unresolved V gene in checked studies; the others have no known cause. The D gene and trimming were derived from the DNA, and the V and J assignments and clone size from that table. A total of 300,000 to 450,000 clones appear in this sample, about 87% of them only once. Together, the top ten hold approximately 1.2% of the sample.

The cysteine opens and the phenylalanine closes a CDR3 of 10 amino acids. Just the 30-base CDR3 DNA is kept, in frame starting at base 1. The germline V end is reduced by 5 bases and the J end by 9 bases; junction bases left unmatched: 0. Taken from the germline V gene, the CDR1 and CDR2 loops are MDHEN and SYDVKM. In the prospective study, participants were roughly 18 to 100 years old, resided in fewer than 25 geographic areas of the United States, and were enrolled through a virtual design. To assign participants to cohorts, the prospective study relied on clinical history that participants themselves reported in a screening survey and a study questionnaire. Recovered participants in ImmuneRACE Cohort 3 were defined by two consecutive negative NP/OP PCR tests, clearance by a healthcare professional, or resolution of symptoms. In the prospective study, mobile phlebotomists collected whole blood, serum and a nasopharyngeal or oropharyngeal swab from each participant. Prospective study participants could optionally give additional blood draws and questionnaires over an approximately 2-month period. Blood samples from the prospective study were shipped frozen or at room temperature prior to DNA extraction.

This TCR derives from a man aged 30 to 45 who had recovered from COVID-19. The sequence links TRBV28 to TRBJ2-5; TRBD2 lines up with 7 middle nucleotides. Sequencing was done on a sample of PBMCs or T cells enriched from blood (not recorded which). The encoded CDR3 is CASSRGAQYF. The nucleotide sequence reads TGTGCCAGCAGTCGGGGGGCCCAGTACTTC.